This T cell receptor (beta chain) is drawn from a study of early T cells in non-severe SARS-CoV-2 infection. cDNA molecules, individually, were tagged with unique molecular identifiers. TCRdb re-called the 5' RACE reads with MiXCR, one entry per CDR3 protein. The sample holds about 50,000 distinct CDR3 sequences, roughly a tenth seen once. This CDR3 is 17 amino acids long. V lost 5 bases and J lost 7; bases outside the gene matches: 13. Per germline, CDR1 SEHNR and CDR2 FQNEAQ (reference sequence). This clonotype showed up just a few times. This clonotype was sampled from an adult who was a healthcare worker with PCR-confirmed SARS-CoV-2 infection or an uninfected control (not recorded which). The V call is TRBV7-9, the J call TRBJ1-6; TRBD1 matches 8 bases. The sequencing input was whole blood. CDR3 coding DNA: TGTGCCAGCAGCCCACGACAGGGGCAAGATGTGAATTCACCCCTCCACTTT. It specifies CASSPRQGQDVNSPLHF.